The subject of this entry is one TCR beta chain. Recovery meant two consecutive negative NP/OP PCR tests, professional clearance, or resolved symptoms. The entry originates in a study of blood T cell repertoires in COVID-19. About the research overall: PBMCs, B-cell-depleted T cells, or T cells were the source of the cDNA or gDNA that made up the material.

How the authors handled the data: Reference gene primers were amplified, and this amplification served to estimate nucleated cell counts. Clones were read by immunoSEQ multiplex PCR, and TCRdb kept only the in-frame ones, dropping some. That table furnishes V, J and clone size, whereas the DNA furnished D and trimming. Of fewer than 150,000 clones in the sample, around four fifths were seen once. The V end was cut by 0 bases, the J end by 3 bases, with 14 bases between. Germline lookup yields CDR1 SGHNT and CDR2 YENEEA. The CDR3 length is 16 residues. The sequenced material came from PBMCs or T cells enriched from blood (not recorded which). V and J are TRBV11-3 and TRBJ2-5; D not certain. This TCR derives from a man in his thirties or forties who had recovered from COVID-19. Written as DNA, the CDR3 is TGTGCCAGCAGCTTAGAATACCTACGCGGCAAAGAGACCCAGTACTTC. Translating it yields CASSLEYLRGKETQYF.